The 23 T cell receptor beta chains reported below all come from one sample, sequenced in a study of cytomegalovirus exposure and HLA in healthy donors. In the PCR, 60 Vbeta and 13 Jbeta primers were used. Data came from immunoSEQ multiplex PCR; TCRdb stores just in-frame clones and leaves some out. Of roughly 120,000 clones detected, roughly 69% appear once; the ten largest clones hold 6.5% to 9%. Sequenced input: PBMCs. The receptor source for this set is a woman aged 40 to 50 in good health and CMV-seropositive.

This clone has more than one count but fewer than ten. The chain carries TRBV29-1 and TRBJ2-3; 9 positions match TRBD1. After removal of 4 bases from V and 5 bases from J, the junction contained 7 bases not matched to a gene. The CDR3 consists of 14 residues. CDR1 SQVTM and CDR2 ANQGSEA come from the germline V gene. CDR3: CSVASGTGRDTQYF. In DNA form, the CDR3 reads TGCAGCGTTGCATCCGGGACAGGGCGAGATACGCAGTATTTT.

This chain joins TRBV7-6 and TRBJ1-1, with unresolved D. Germline loops: CDR1 SGHVS, CDR2 FNYEAQ. Deletions cut 1 base from V and 0 bases from J, with 12 bases between. This CDR3 spans 16 amino acids. The CDR3 loop reads CASSLEPGTMNTEAFF. CDR3 DNA: TGTGCCAGCAGCTTAGAACCGGGTACTATGAACACTGAAGCTTTCTTT.

The V gene is TRBV7-2, the J gene TRBJ2-7, with TRBD1 matching over 8 bases. CDR3 size: 16 residues. The germline CDR1 and CDR2 sequences are SGHTA and FQGNSA. V gave up 7 bases and J gave up 7 bases; unmatched junction bases: 18. In DNA form, the CDR3 reads TGTGCCAGCACCCCCTTCCGGGACAGGTTCGTCAGGGAGCAGTACTTC. Translation: CASTPFRDRFVREQYF.

The rearrangement links TRBV6-5 to TRBJ1-1; weak D call: TRBD1 (5 bases). The CDR3 is 14 amino acids. In germline, CDR1 is MNHEY, CDR2 SVGAGI. V dropped 0 bases and J dropped 3 bases, with 8 bases sitting between them. The CDR3 is CASSYSGRDTEAFF. CDR3 DNA sequence: TGTGCCAGCAGTTACTCGGGCAGGGACACTGAAGCTTTCTTT.

This chain joins TRBV6-4 and TRBJ1-1; D is possibly TRBD1 (6 bases). The CDR3 sequence is 13 residues long. V lost 6 bases to trimming and J lost 4 bases, with 12 bases between them. Germline V CDR1 and CDR2: MRHNA, SNTAGT. The CDR3 loop reads CASSPRGGTEAFF. CDR3 sequence (DNA): TGTGCCAGCAGCCCCAGGGGTGGCACTGAAGCTTTCTTT.

The rearrangement links TRBV5-4 to TRBJ1-2; D is uncertain. Germline V lookup: CDR1 SGHNT, CDR2 YYREEE (reference sequence). V was trimmed by 1 base and J by 0 bases, leaving 4 bases between them. The CDR3 has 13 amino acids. CDR3 sequence reads: CASSLTANYGYTF. DNA for the CDR3: TGTGCCAGCAGCTTGACAGCTAACTATGGCTACACCTTC.

This clone was seen more than once but under ten times. The chain combines TRBV18 with TRBJ2-6; D unclear. V was pared by 0 bases and J by 4 bases, with 13 bases between. Germline CDR1 KGHSH, CDR2 LQKENI. The CDR3 totals 17 residues. The CDR3 DNA reads as TGTGCCAGCTCACCACCTGGCAGGCTCGAGGGGGCCAACGTCCTGACTTTC. Encoded protein: CASSPPGRLEGANVLTF. Full variable domain (rest looked up from reference TRBV18 and TRBJ2-6): NAGVMQNPRHLVRRRGQEARLRCSPMKGHSHVYWYRQLPEEGLKFMVYLQKENIIDESGMPKERFSAEFPKEGPSILRIQQVVRGDSAAYFCASSPPGRLEGANVLTFGAGSRLTVL.

The CDR3, as DNA: TGCGCCAGCGAAACAACAGCAGGGGCGAACACTGAAGCTTTCTTT. This codes for CASETTAGANTEAFF. The V call is TRBV5-1, the J call TRBJ1-1; tentatively, D is TRBD1 (6 bases). V lost 7 bases to trimming and J lost 1 base, with 17 bases between them. The CDR3 consists of 15 residues. The germline CDR1 and CDR2 sequences are SGHRS and YFSETQ.

The chain has TRBV29-1 and TRBJ2-5, with D perhaps matching TRBD2 (7 bases). Trimming stripped 4 bases from V and 7 bases from J, with 16 bases between. The CDR3 contains 13 residues. The germline gives CDR1 SQVTM, CDR2 ANQGSEA. CDR3 in DNA: TGCAGCGTTGGAGGGGGGGCCGCTTTGACCCAGTACTTC. Protein product: CSVGGGAALTQYF.

This chain connects TRBV4-3 to TRBJ2-7; perhaps TRBD2 as D (7 bases). The germline V and J ends were trimmed by 4 bases and 2 bases, with 27 bases remaining between them. The CDR3 consists of 19 residues. Germline V gene sequence: CDR1 LGHNA, CDR2 YSLEER. The CDR3 region is CASSLEKFRSGGPPYEQYF. CDR3 coding DNA: TGCGCCAGCAGCCTCGAGAAGTTTCGTTCGGGGGGCCCACCCTACGAGCAGTACTTC.

This chain connects TRBV7-8 to TRBJ1-5; D is undetermined. Germline V gives CDR1 SGHVS, CDR2 FQNEAQ. The CDR3 consists of 14 residues. Trimming left V 1 base short and J 7 bases short, with 11 bases between. The chain's CDR3 is CASSLGSGKQPQHF. CDR3 nucleotide sequence: TGTGCCAGCAGCTTAGGGTCCGGGAAACAGCCCCAGCATTTT. Using reference TRBV7-8 and TRBJ1-5 for the parts outside the CDR3, the full variable domain is GAGVSQSPRYKVAKRGQDVALRCDPISGHVSLFWYQQALGQGPEFLTYFQNEAQLDKSGLPSDRFFAERPEGSVSTLKIQRTQQEDSAVYLCASSLGSGKQPQHFGDGTRLSIL.

The gene calls are TRBV7-2 and TRBJ1-5, with 8 bases fitting TRBD1. The CDR3 loop spans 17 amino acids. Germline CDR1 SGHTA, CDR2 FQGNSA. J gave up 3 bases and V 2 bases, and 9 bases lay outside the gene matches. CDR3 amino acids: CASSLSPGQAYNQPQHF. The CDR3 coding sequence is TGTGCCAGCAGCTTAAGCCCGGGACAGGCTTACAATCAGCCCCAGCATTTT.

CDR3 sequence: CASSYDIGDQETQYF. As DNA, the CDR3 is TGTGCCAGCAGTTACGACATAGGGGACCAAGAGACCCAGTACTTC. The chain employs TRBV6-5 and TRBJ2-5; a possible D gene is TRBD1 (5 bases). Trimming pared 2 bases from V and 0 bases from J, leaving 10 bases between. The germline gives CDR1 MNHEY, CDR2 SVGAGI. The CDR3 consists of 15 residues.

The chain has TRBV20-1 and TRBJ1-3, with D hard to call. Trimming shortened V by 7 bases and J by 4 bases, and 8 bases separated the two germline ends. The germline gives CDR1 DFQATT, CDR2 SNEGSKA (reference sequence). This CDR3 region has 11 residues. This chain's CDR3 is CSVPQGNTIYF. DNA for the CDR3: TGCAGTGTCCCTCAGGGAAACACCATATATTTT.

V is TRBV6-1 and J is TRBJ1-2; D remains unclear. The CDR3 runs 11 residues. Germline V gene sequence: CDR1 MNHNS, CDR2 SASEGT. Trimming shortened V by 8 bases and J by 5 bases, and 9 bases separated the two germline ends. The CDR3, as DNA: TGTGCCAGCCTCTTAGAATATGGCTACACCTTC. Amino acids: CASLLEYGYTF.

This rearrangement joins TRBV14 to TRBJ1-2; D may be TRBD1 (6 bases). V lost 4 bases and J 2 bases, leaving 17 bases between the germline ends. The germline V gene has CDR1 SGHDN and CDR2 FVKESK. The CDR3 length is 16 residues. CDR3 loop: CASSPLDSLENYGYTF. CDR3 coding DNA: TGTGCCAGCAGCCCCCTGGACAGTCTAGAAAACTATGGCTACACCTTC.

V and J are TRBV14 and TRBJ1-2; 10 bases map to TRBD1. The ends lost 7 bases at V and 3 bases at J; junction bases unmatched: 14. CDR1 is SGHDN and CDR2 is FVKESK in the germline V gene. The CDR3 loop spans 17 amino acids. The CDR3 is CASNPSDRGFSYYGYTF. In DNA form, the CDR3 reads TGTGCCAGCAACCCCTCGGACAGGGGGTTTTCGTACTATGGCTACACCTTC.

This clone was recorded a few times. The chain couples TRBV19 to TRBJ2-7; 7 nucleotides match TRBD2. V trimming: 5 bases; J trimming: 3 bases; junction bases outside the gene matches: 7. CDR1 is LNHDA, CDR2 SQIVND, per germline (reference sequence). This CDR3 has 14 residues. The CDR3 here is CASSGERGVYEQYF. As DNA, the CDR3 is TGTGCCAGTAGTGGGGAGCGGGGCGTCTACGAGCAGTACTTC. Full variable domain (outside the CDR3, taken from reference TRBV19 and TRBJ2-7): DGGITQSPKYLFRKEGQNVTLSCEQNLNHDAMYWYRQDPGQGLRLIYYSQIVNDFQKGDIAEGYSVSREKKESFPLTVTSAQKNPTAFYLCASSGERGVYEQYFGPGTRLTVT.

The rearrangement links TRBV7-9 to TRBJ2-1; the match to TRBD2 covers 7 bases. V lost 8 bases, J lost 2 bases, and 3 bases stayed unmatched. This CDR3 contains 13 residues. In germline, CDR1 is SEHNR, CDR2 FQNEAQ (reference sequence). The CDR3 sequence: CASERDAYNEQFF. The CDR3 DNA reads as TGTGCCAGCGAGCGGGACGCCTACAATGAGCAGTTCTTC.

The chain recombines TRBV11-2 with TRBJ2-3; D is ambiguous. The germline gives CDR1 SGHAT, CDR2 FQNNGV. There are 12 residues in the CDR3. V was shortened by 5 bases and J by 11 bases, with 14 bases between the two germline ends. The chain's CDR3 is CASSQSRAGQYF. CDR3 sequence (DNA): TGTGCCAGCAGCCAGTCAAGAGCAGGGCAGTATTTT.

The gene calls are TRBV6-5 and TRBJ1-1; 8 nucleotides line up with TRBD1. The CDR3 runs 13 residues. Germline CDR1 and CDR2: MNHEY and SVGAGI. V gave up 6 bases and J gave up 12 bases; unmatched junction bases: 12. The CDR3 spells CASSLDRGVRTFF. CDR3 sequence (DNA): TGTGCCAGCAGCCTCGACAGGGGAGTGAGGACTTTCTTT.

The rearrangement links TRBV19 to TRBJ1-5, with no clear D. Trimming left V 3 bases short and J 4 bases short, with 10 bases between. The germline V gene has CDR1 LNHDA and CDR2 SQIVND (reference sequence). The length of the CDR3 is 14 residues. The CDR3 reads CASSIYSLNQPQHF. DNA of the CDR3: TGTGCCAGTAGTATTTACAGTCTAAATCAGCCCCAGCATTTT.

This chain joins TRBV6-1 and TRBJ1-1; possibly TRBD1 for D (6 bases). Per germline, CDR1 MNHNS and CDR2 SASEGT. This CDR3 spans 13 amino acids. The V gene lost 11 bases and the J gene lost 4 bases, with 17 bases spanning the gap. CDR3 nucleotides: TGTGCCGGTAGACGGGAACAGGGCACTGAAGCTTTCTTT. Its translation is CAGRREQGTEAFF.